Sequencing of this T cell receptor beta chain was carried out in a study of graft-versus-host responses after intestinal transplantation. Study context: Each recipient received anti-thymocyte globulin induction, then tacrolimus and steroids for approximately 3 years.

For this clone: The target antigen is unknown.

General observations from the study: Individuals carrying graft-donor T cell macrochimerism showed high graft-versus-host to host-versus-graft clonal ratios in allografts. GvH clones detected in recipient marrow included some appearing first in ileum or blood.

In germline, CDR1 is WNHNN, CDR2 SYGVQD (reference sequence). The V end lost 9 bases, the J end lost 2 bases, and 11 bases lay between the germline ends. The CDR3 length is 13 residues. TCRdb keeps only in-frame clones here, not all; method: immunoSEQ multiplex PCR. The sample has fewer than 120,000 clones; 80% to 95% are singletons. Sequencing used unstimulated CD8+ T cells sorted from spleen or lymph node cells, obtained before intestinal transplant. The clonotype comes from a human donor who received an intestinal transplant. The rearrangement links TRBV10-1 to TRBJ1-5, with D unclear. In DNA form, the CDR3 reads TGCGCCAGTCTGCCAATAGGCAATCAGCCCCAGCATTTT. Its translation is CASLPIGNQPQHF.